This TCR beta chain derives from a study of blood T cell repertoires in COVID-19. V gave up 0 bases and J gave up 3 bases; unmatched junction bases: 5. Germline loops: CDR1 MNHEY, CDR2 SVGAGI. The CDR3 sequence is 16 residues long. Original processing methods: Counts of nucleated cells, estimated from reference gene primer amplification, were obtained. The data were produced by immunoSEQ multiplex PCR, yet TCRdb's version contains in-frame clones alone and is incomplete. V, J and clone size are those of that table, while D and trimming were read from the DNA. This sample carries some 290,000 clones, 70% to 90% of them seen once, and the ten largest clones take 10% to 15%.

The chain couples TRBV6-5 to TRBJ2-7; 10 bases map to TRBD1. This receptor was taken from a woman aged 25 to 39 with COVID-19, enrolled during active disease. The material sequenced was peripheral blood. In DNA form, the CDR3 reads TGTGCCAGCAGTTACTCGACATGGACAGGGGGCTACGAGCAGTACTTC. Translated, it gives CASSYSTWTGGYEQYF.